This record concerns one T cell receptor (beta chain) sequence. Patients from Seattle were sampled longitudinally, starting during active infection. These data are taken from a study of blood T cell repertoires in COVID-19. Study at large: COVID-19 samples, acute and convalescent, were from the United States, Italy and Spain. PBMCs, B-cell-depleted T cells, or T cells were the source of the cDNA or gDNA that made up the material.

In the study's own analysis: Amplification with reference gene primers provided the estimates of nucleated cell counts. Assay: immunoSEQ multiplex PCR; the TCRdb copy retains only in-frame clones and omits some. V, J and clone size are those of that table, while D and trimming were read from the DNA. The sample yields about 350,000 clones, approximately 86% seen once. V lost 2 bases to trimming and J lost 2 bases; unmatched junction nucleotides: 4. Germline V gene sequence: CDR1 SGHVS, CDR2 FQNEAQ. This CDR3 is 15 amino acids long. J is TRBJ2-5 and V is TRBV7-8; 8 bases agree with TRBD2. The source is a woman aged 55-69 years with COVID-19, enrolled during active disease. The sequenced sample consisted of peripheral blood. The CDR3 loop reads CASSLPGLDQETQYF. The DNA for the CDR3 is TGTGCCAGCAGCTTACCGGGACTAGATCAAGAGACCCAGTACTTC. The variable domain in full, completed from reference TRBV7-8 and TRBJ2-5, reads GAGVSQSPRYKVAKRGQDVALRCDPISGHVSLFWYQQALGQGPEFLTYFQNEAQLDKSGLPSDRFFAERPEGSVSTLKIQRTQQEDSAVYLCASSLPGLDQETQYFGPGTRLLVL.